This T cell receptor (beta chain) was found in a study of cytomegalovirus exposure and HLA in healthy donors (dated by TCRdb to 2016 to 2017). Notes on the research overall: An earlier analysis of 587 of the donors reported 276 Gb of sequence data and some 110 million unique TCR beta sequences obtained from roughly 180 million T cells. In an earlier analysis of more than 550 of the donors, high-throughput TCR beta sequencing was used to judge whether each TCR beta V gene segment behaved as functional or pseudogenic. An early release covering around 630 HLA-typed donors comprised about 320 gigabases of sequencing data and around 85 million unique TCR sequences. In the later analysis, no new phenotypic data were used to find candidate immune exposures; instead, reliance was placed on TCR beta sequences and their occurrence across donors. Every discovery cohort repertoire had been produced on one sequencing platform. Alongside the repertoire data, information on donor age, sex, ethnicity and CMV serostatus was compiled. A handful of DR-DQ haplotypes were handled as single units for association and clustering because linkage in the cohort was strong. The number of typed donors differed by locus: about 620-640 for A, B, C, DRB1 and DQB1; approximately 520 for DQA1; approximately 600 for DPA1; and about 470 for DPB1. A later analysis re-examined previously published TCR beta repertoires from just over 650 donors and added high-resolution HLA genotyping to investigate patterns of TCR occurrence. High-throughput TCR immunosequencing, statistical association of individual TCRs with disease status, and machine learning were combined to predict cytomegalovirus infection status. Besides the first cohort of 666 subjects, a separate validation cohort made up of 120 or so different subjects was used. In a later genetic analysis, genome-wide SNP genotypes for about 65% of the 666 donors were used, and that subset was treated as a discovery cohort. Of the 300 to 500 genotyped donors, 75% to 85% were placed in the genetic ancestry cluster associated with self-reported Caucasian donors. HLA typing covered class I and class II loci at four-digit resolution. On average, roughly 200,000 unique TCR beta nucleotide sequences were sequenced per donor among 398 genotyped donors of the cohort, with roughly 18% of those sequences being non-productive. The study aimed to test whether cataloging public T cell receptors could reveal signatures of past pathogen exposure. The study used immunosequencing to profile the T cell repertoires of 670 or so subjects and linked those repertoires to cytomegalovirus serostatus. Points the paper makes about the study in general: The only immune exposure information available for the cohort was CMV serostatus. A further reported finding was that TCR beta sequences accurately predicted the HLA-A and HLA-B alleles for most subjects in the first cohort. In a later genetic analysis, a missense DCLRE1C variant was associated with V-gene and J-gene trimming of TCR beta chains, and the association was replicated in an independent cohort. In a later analysis, the rate of TCR association differed among HLA loci, with DRB1 alleles having the most associated TCRs and HLA-C alleles having the fewest. Correlated functional status among segregating V segments might be attributable to linkage disequilibrium, but an unknown experimental factor could not be ruled out. Because some donors lacked HLA typing at each locus, the association tests relied only on the typed subset. Specific HLA alleles were associated with around 18,000 TCR beta sequences at a false discovery rate of 0.05 in a later analysis. The classifier was reported to diagnose cytomegalovirus status with high specificity and sensitivity in both the original and validation cohorts. A cluster of highly shared sequence variants was judged likely to represent a technical artifact of the sequencing pipeline. Only TCR beta chains were sequenced in this cohort, and the absence of alpha or paired-chain data limited detectable features. Some IMGT-functional V segments, including TRBV6-2 and TRBV6-3, could not be distinguished by the 87-base-pair reads and were therefore excluded. Assigning TCR associations to individual alleles was difficult when HLA alleles, especially DR and DQ, strongly co-occurred. According to a later genetic analysis, donors in an Asian-associated ancestry cluster had fewer N-insertions in productive TCRs than the approximately 710-donor mean. A later analysis found that HLA-associated TCR beta chains were more clonally expanded and had lower generation probabilities than equally common non-associated chains. A few of the identified cytomegalovirus-associated TCR beta chains were confirmed in vitro to be specific for cytomegalovirus antigens. Across donors, most TCR sequences were observed very rarely, whereas some public TCRs were present in many individuals. Broadly in line with IMGT annotations, most TCR beta V segments showed up in productive rearrangements about 90% or about 30% of the time in an earlier analysis of several hundred of the donors. Sequencing depth was assumed to be roughly uniform across donors in the presence/absence analyses, though that assumption may not hold. Roughly 15 rarely observed V segments, including chromosome 9 orphons, were excluded from the earlier analysis of about 610 of the donors because counts were too low. In the study, about 150 TCR beta chains were listed as associated with cytomegalovirus. The authors suggested that the approach could potentially be extended to other disease states and immunological phenotypes. According to a later analysis, parvovirus B19, influenza, CMV and Epstein-Barr virus appeared linked to several top co-occurrence clusters. Most CMV-associated TCR beta chains appeared to be HLA-restricted in a later analysis, and the HLA associations seemed to be driven largely by CMV exposure.

Preparation of the library involved the immunoSEQ multiplex PCR assay. For the multiplex PCR, a mixture combining 60 forward primers for TCR Vbeta segments and 13 reverse primers for TCR Jbeta segments was used. The CDR3 region of rearranged TCR beta genes was amplified from genomic DNA with a multiplex PCR assay. On the Illumina HiSeq System, the amplified TCR beta libraries were sequenced as 87-base-pair reads. The paper's processing steps were these. In a later analysis, some 80 million unique TCR beta chains were counted across the roughly 700 repertoires, and roughly 11 million of these chains were shared by at least two donors. To remove PCR and sequencing errors, raw reads were error-corrected and collapsed into unique sequences using a nearest-neighbor algorithm that merged closely related sequences. CDR3 sequences were aligned to IMGT reference sequences to assign V, D and J gene segments. For a sequence to be retained, a match of at least six nucleotides to both a V gene segment and a J gene segment was required. Rearrangements were classified as productive when the CDR3 lacked stop codons and remained in frame with V and J, and all other rearrangements were classified as non-productive. CDR3 was defined according to IMGT convention as the region running from the second conserved V-encoded cysteine to the conserved J-encoded phenylalanine. The earlier analysis of some 540 of the donors excluded any sequence lacking an unambiguous match to a single V gene segment. In an earlier analysis of approximately 500 of the donors, a V segment was called functional when productive rearrangements were above 56.7%, and segregating when the standard deviation between donors exceeded 5%. A statistical classification framework was developed to diagnose cytomegalovirus status using the catalog of TCR beta chain sequences. A later analysis assigned V and J genes by comparing TCR nucleotide sequences with IMGT/GENE-DB human TR gene sequences. Using the TCRdist pipeline, a later analysis assigned CDR3 sequences along with most-parsimonious VDJ recombination scenarios. In a later analysis, each TCR beta chain was defined by its CDR3 amino acid sequence together with its V-gene family, and reads lacking a unique V-gene family were excluded. In a later analysis, fewer than 650 highly shared, low-generation-probability nucleotide sequences were removed to address suspected cross-contamination and a sequencing artifact. In a later analysis, a clonal expansion index was calculated for each public chain from normalized within-repertoire ranks of inferred template counts. Generation probabilities in a later analysis came from a VDJ recombination model fitted to out-of-frame rearrangements, and those results were checked against IGoR. A later analysis scored TCR-TCR, TCR-HLA and TCR-CMV co-occurrence with hypergeometric tests, applying a repertoire-size bias correction to TCR pairs. In a later analysis, false discovery rates were estimated by permuting HLA or CMV assignments 20 times. In a later analysis, co-occurring TCRs were grouped with DBSCAN, and TCRdist sequence similarity was added when clustering was performed within HLA-allele-positive subsets. Repertoires with fewer than 30,000 or more than 120,000 public chains, plus five repertoires with anomalous nucleotide sharing, were excluded from co-occurrence clustering. TCRdb holds this immuneACCESS table with in-frame rearrangements only. Some clones are missing; in checked studies, unresolved V genes explain under half, and the rest has no known cause. V and J calls and clone size are those listed in that table; D and trimming were worked out from the DNA. Recorded for this sample are 150,000 to 250,000 clones; 82% of them occurred a single time. The leading ten clones occupy 6.5% of the sample.

As to this clone: No antigen is known for it. The input lacks base qualities; no much larger clone sits a single base away.

The cohort consisted of hundreds of healthy bone marrow donors. All cohort members were sampled while nominally healthy, although unrecorded immune exposures were likely present. The donor was CMV seropositive and belonged to the group of 250 to 300 seropositive cohort members. A peripheral blood sample was collected from each donor, and TCR beta sequencing was performed on peripheral blood mononuclear cells. The Qiagen DNeasy Blood Extraction Kit was used to extract genomic DNA from the blood cell samples. The germline V gene sets CDR1 to KGHSH and CDR2 to LQKENI. Including cysteine and phenylalanine, the CDR3 has 13 amino acids. Kept here is only the CDR3 DNA, which spans 39 bases and is read in frame from base 1. V sheds 3 bases and J sheds 4 bases, leaving 6 bases between their ends.

This TCR derives from a woman in her forties or fifties in good health and CMV-seropositive. The rearrangement joined TRBV18 to TRBJ2-2; no D segment can be confidently identified. Sequencing was done on a sample of PBMCs. The bases read TGTGCCAGCTCACCCGAACTCACCGGGGAGCTGTTTTTT. Translated, this is CASSPELTGELFF.